This T cell receptor (beta chain) is drawn from a study of cytomegalovirus exposure and HLA in healthy donors. General study findings and limits: In an earlier analysis, most TCR beta V segments were productive about 87% or about 30% of the time. DRB1 had the most TCR associations and HLA-C the fewest, a later analysis found, with rates varying by HLA locus. As a later analysis showed, a missense DCLRE1C variant was linked to trimming of TCR beta V- and J-genes. A few V segments could not be told apart, such as TRBV6-2 and TRBV6-3, and were left out.

As to this clone: The target antigen is unknown.

This CDR3 has 11 residues. The trim removed 0 bases at V and 15 bases at J, leaving 4 bases unmatched. Germline-derived CDR1 and CDR2 are GTSNPN and SVGIG (reference sequence). 13 Jbeta primers and 60 Vbeta primers were used for the PCR. Libraries were prepared by immunoSEQ multiplex PCR; TCRdb keeps only in-frame clonotypes and omits some of them. The top ten clones hold over 4% of a sample with approximately 100,000 clones, roughly 83% of them seen once. This TCR was sampled from a female donor in good health and CMV-seropositive. The chain recombines TRBV30 with TRBJ2-2; 7 bases are shared with TRBD2. Sequenced material: PBMCs. The CDR3: CAWSVDGGMFF. In nucleotides, the CDR3 is TGTGCCTGGAGTGTAGACGGGGGGATGTTTTTT.